The 27 T cell receptor beta chains in this list originate from one sample, sequenced in a study of blood T cell repertoires in COVID-19. The data were produced by immunoSEQ multiplex PCR, yet TCRdb's version contains in-frame clones alone and is incomplete. The table includes a few hundred thousand clones, about 85% detected once. The sample taken for sequencing was peripheral blood. The receptors originated from a woman aged 18-35 years who had recovered from COVID-19.

The rearrangement joins TRBV6-5 to TRBJ2-1; TRBD2 matches 9 bases. The CDR3 loop spans 16 amino acids. Germline trimming cut 2 bases from V and 4 bases from J; bases unmatched to any gene: 6. Germline V CDR1 and CDR2: MNHEY, SVGAGI. The CDR3 DNA follows: TGTGCCAGCAGTTACGGGGGGACTAGCTTGTACAATGAGCAGTTCTTC. This sequence encodes CASSYGGTSLYNEQFF.

This clone appeared a few times. The chain joins TRBV11-3 to TRBJ1-1; possible D gene TRBD1, 5 bases. CDR3 length equals 15 residues. The V and J ends lost 0 bases and 1 base respectively, with 9 bases between them. Germline V CDR1 and CDR2: SGHNT, YENEEA. The CDR3 sequence is CASSLDSRANTEAFF. The CDR3 nucleotides read TGTGCCAGCAGCTTAGATTCCAGGGCGAACACTGAAGCTTTCTTT.

This clone was observed once. The V gene is TRBV5-1, the J gene TRBJ2-7; 7 nucleotides align to TRBD2. Trimming removed 4 bases from V and 3 bases from J; junction bases left unmatched: 13. The CDR3 length is 16 residues. Germline V gene sequence: CDR1 SGHRS, CDR2 YFSETQ. The CDR3: CASSKSSGPRVYEQYF. CDR3 sequence (DNA): TGCGCCAGCAGCAAGTCTAGCGGCCCAAGGGTCTACGAGCAGTACTTC.

The V and J genes are TRBV7-7 and TRBJ2-5, with 12 bases aligning to TRBD2. This CDR3 contains 17 residues. V lost 2 bases, J lost 5 bases, and 9 bases stayed unmatched. Germline values: CDR1 SSHAT, CDR2 FNYEAQ (reference sequence). In DNA form, the CDR3 reads TGTGCCAGCAGCTTACTAGCGGGAGGGGTCCGGGGTGAGACCCAGTACTTC. It encodes CASSLLAGGVRGETQYF.

The rearrangement links TRBV18 to TRBJ2-7, with 7 bases that match TRBD2. Unmatched junction bases numbered 9, after V lost 6 bases and J lost 4 bases. This CDR3 spans 14 amino acids. Germline V CDR1 and CDR2: KGHSH, LQKENI. The CDR3 is CASSPVNGGYEQYF. DNA for the CDR3: TGTGCCAGCTCTCCGGTTAACGGGGGGTACGAGCAGTACTTC.

The CDR3: CASSQDRPGGGQTDTQYF. The CDR3 DNA reads as TGCGCCAGCAGCCAAGATCGGCCGGGAGGGGGGCAAACAGATACGCAGTATTTT. The gene calls are TRBV4-1 and TRBJ2-3; TRBD2 agrees at 8 bases. Germline V gene sequence: CDR1 MGHRA, CDR2 YSYEKL. The CDR3 runs to 18 residues. The ends lost 0 bases at V and 3 bases at J; junction bases unmatched: 11.

In its sample, this clone is medium-sized. This chain uses TRBV4-2 with TRBJ2-3; 9 bases fit TRBD2. Germline CDR1 is LGHNA and CDR2 is YNFKEQ. The CDR3 loop spans 16 amino acids. J gave up 4 bases and V 3 bases, and 8 bases lay outside the gene matches. Here the CDR3 DNA reads TGTGCCAGCAGCCATGGTAGCGGGAGAGGGGCAGATACGCAGTATTTT. This translates into CASSHGSGRGADTQYF.

This clone was observed once. The chain uses TRBV7-9 and TRBJ2-1, with 14 nucleotides matching TRBD2. The germline V gene encodes CDR1 SEHNR and CDR2 FQNEAQ (reference sequence). With 4 bases clipped from V and 8 bases from J, the junction kept 1 base outside the gene matches. The CDR3 has 14 amino acids. The CDR3 DNA sequence: TGTGCCAGCAGCTGGACTAGCGGGAGGTATGAGCAGTTCTTC. Protein: CASSWTSGRYEQFF.

The CDR3 spells CASSSLAGSNEQFF. In nucleotides, the CDR3 is TGTGCCAGCAGCTCACTAGCGGGATCCAATGAGCAGTTCTTC. The V call is TRBV3-1 (or the pseudogene TRBV3-2), the J call TRBJ2-1; 10 positions agree with TRBD2. The CDR3 runs to 14 residues. Germline V gives CDR1 LGHDT, CDR2 YNNKEL (reference sequence). J lost 6 bases, V lost 5 bases, and 4 bases had no gene match.

The CDR3 DNA reads TGTGCCTGGAGTGTTACTCGGACAGCGAACACTGAAGCTTTCTTT. Residues: CAWSVTRTANTEAFF. V gene TRBV30 combines with J gene TRBJ1-1; D may be TRBD1 (6 bases). Germline values: CDR1 GTSNPN, CDR2 SVGIG (reference sequence). V was clipped by 0 bases and J by 1 base, with 12 bases between them. The CDR3 has 15 amino acids.

V usage is TRBV2 and J usage is TRBJ2-3, with 7 bases lining up with TRBD2. In germline, CDR1 is SNHLY, CDR2 FYNNEI. This CDR3 region has 15 residues. V shed 2 bases and J 2 bases; nucleotides not matched to a gene: 4. CDR3 nucleotides: TGTGCCAGCAGTGAACTAGCGGTTTACACAGATACGCAGTATTTT. This codes for CASSELAVYTDTQYF.

This clone was observed a single time. This chain connects TRBV18 to TRBJ2-7; TRBD2 aligns across 7 bases. This CDR3 has 14 amino acids. V was clipped by 3 bases and J by 3 bases; unmatched bases: 5. The germline CDR1 and CDR2 sequences are KGHSH and LQKENI. The CDR3 DNA sequence: TGTGCCAGCTCACCGGGTAGCGGGTACTACGAGCAGTACTTC. This translates into CASSPGSGYYEQYF.

The rearrangement joins TRBV9 to TRBJ2-2, with D possibly being TRBD1 (6 bases). The V end was cut by 4 bases, the J end by 4 bases, with 17 bases between. The CDR3 length is 16 residues. CDR1 and CDR2 (germline): SGDLS, YYNGEE. CDR3 nucleotide sequence: TGTGCCAGCAGCCCCTTCCCGGACAGTCCCACCGGGGAGCTGTTTTTT. Translation gives CASSPFPDSPTGELFF. Full variable domain (rest looked up from reference TRBV9 and TRBJ2-2): DSGVTQTPKHLITATGQRVTLRCSPRSGDLSVYWYQQSLDQGLQFLIQYYNGEERAKGNILERFSAQQFPDLHSELNLSSLELGDSALYFCASSPFPDSPTGELFFGEGSRLTVL.

The V and J genes are TRBV6-5 and TRBJ2-5; a possible D gene is TRBD1 (6 bases). This CDR3 has 13 residues. CDR1 is MNHEY, CDR2 SVGAGI, per germline. V dropped 5 bases and J dropped 5 bases, with 12 bases sitting between them. CDR3 in amino acids: CASSRQEGETQYF. In DNA form, the CDR3 reads TGTGCCAGCAGTCGACAGGAAGGGGAGACCCAGTACTTC.

J is TRBJ1-1 and V is TRBV25-1; 7 bases are shared with TRBD1. Looked up from germline, CDR1 is MGHDK and CDR2 is SYGVNS. The CDR3 runs 13 residues. V shed 5 bases, J shed 4 bases, and the junction held 4 bases outside the gene matches. The CDR3 DNA is TGTGCCAGCAGTTTGGCAGGGGGCACTGAAGCTTTCTTT. It encodes CASSLAGGTEAFF.

The chain combines TRBV19 with TRBJ2-1; 9 nucleotides agree with TRBD2. The CDR3 runs to 17 residues. Germline CDR1 is LNHDA and CDR2 is SQIVND (reference sequence). Trimming removed 1 base from V and 0 bases from J; junction bases left unmatched: 4. CDR3 DNA sequence: TGTGCCAGTAGTATAGGCGGGAGGGGATACTCCTACAATGAGCAGTTCTTC. It codes for CASSIGGRGYSYNEQFF.

The chain couples TRBV12-3 or TRBV12-4 to TRBJ2-3, with a tentative D call TRBD2 (6 bases). CDR3 size: 13 residues. V was shortened by 8 bases and J by 8 bases, with 17 bases between the two germline ends. CDR3 sequence (DNA): TGTGCCAGCCTCGGTGGGGGGATAGGTACGCAGTATTTT. It encodes CASLGGGIGTQYF.

V usage is TRBV5-6 and J usage is TRBJ1-5; no definite D call. The CDR3 runs to 15 residues. V was trimmed by 3 bases and J by 4 bases, leaving 14 bases between them. Germline values: CDR1 SGHDT, CDR2 YYEEEE. Written as DNA, the CDR3 is TGTGCCAGCAGCTCCGGATGGACTGCGAATCAGCCCCAGCATTTT. Its protein product is CASSSGWTANQPQHF.

The sample holds one count of this clone. This chain links TRBV7-9 with TRBJ2-7, with no clear D. V lost 4 bases and J 0 bases, leaving 16 bases between the germline ends. The CDR3 has 16 amino acids. Germline V gives CDR1 SEHNR, CDR2 FQNEAQ (reference sequence). Written as DNA, the CDR3 is TGTGCCAGCAGCTCTCTAGGATTCTTGAGCTCCTACGAGCAGTACTTC. It is translated as CASSSLGFLSSYEQYF.

This chain uses TRBV9 with TRBJ2-5; 7 bases align to TRBD1. V shed 4 bases, J shed 3 bases, and the junction held 9 bases outside the gene matches. The CDR3 sequence is 15 residues long. Germline CDR1 and CDR2: SGDLS and YYNGEE. In DNA form, the CDR3 reads TGTGCCAGCAGCTCTCGGGGACAGAGGGAAGAGACCCAGTACTTC. Encoded protein: CASSSRGQREETQYF.

The table lists this clone with a few counts. V gene TRBV10-2 combines with J gene TRBJ2-7, with 9 positions matching TRBD1. The CDR3 runs 13 residues. V lost 4 bases, J lost 5 bases, and 3 bases stayed unmatched. Germline CDR1 reads WSHSY; CDR2 reads SAAADI. CDR3 amino acids: CASSGQGVHEQYF. The CDR3 nucleotides are TGCGCCAGCAGTGGACAGGGGGTGCACGAGCAGTACTTC.

V is TRBV21-1 and J is TRBJ2-1; the DNA was not used to check the table's D call, TRBD2. TRBV21-1 is given as a pseudogene. CDR3 length: 23 residues. CDR3 nucleotide sequence: TGTGCCAGCAGCAATCCACCGATAAACCCTGGACTAGCGGGAGGGAGCTCCTACAATGAGCAGTTCTTC. Translated, it gives CASSNPPINPGLAGGSSYNEQFF.

This rearrangement joins TRBV9 to TRBJ2-1, with TRBD2 identical over 11 bases. This CDR3 has 18 amino acids. J lost 0 bases, V lost 2 bases, and 7 bases had no gene match. Germline values: CDR1 SGDLS, CDR2 YYNGEE. The CDR3 loop reads CASSVGLAGGPSYNEQFF. The CDR3 nucleotides are TGTGCCAGCAGCGTCGGTCTAGCGGGAGGACCCTCCTACAATGAGCAGTTCTTC.

The chain is built from TRBV7-2 and TRBJ2-2, with D perhaps TRBD2 (5 bases). Germline V gives CDR1 SGHTA, CDR2 FQGNSA. The CDR3 loop spans 13 amino acids. V was cut by 7 bases and J by 8 bases, with 14 bases left in between. The CDR3 sequence: CASTTVRGGELFF. The CDR3 DNA sequence: TGTGCCAGCACCACTGTACGCGGGGGGGAGCTGTTTTTT.

The chain couples TRBV13 to TRBJ2-7; perhaps TRBD2 as D (5 bases). This CDR3 has 12 residues. CDR1 and CDR2 from the germline V gene are PRHDT and FYEKMQ (reference sequence). V was shortened by 1 base and J by 7 bases, with 8 bases between the two germline ends. This CDR3 reads CASSLARAEQYF. Written as DNA, the CDR3 is TGTGCCAGCAGCTTAGCGCGGGCGGAGCAGTACTTC.

This clone was counted once. The chain combines TRBV19 with TRBJ2-1; TRBD2 matches 9 bases. The germline V gene encodes CDR1 LNHDA and CDR2 SQIVND (reference sequence). The trim removed 6 bases at V and 0 bases at J, leaving 6 bases unmatched. CDR3 length: 16 amino acids. CDR3 residues: CASRYSGRSSYNEQFF. For the CDR3, the DNA is TGTGCCAGTAGATATAGCGGGAGAAGCTCCTACAATGAGCAGTTCTTC.

CDR3 DNA: TGTGCCAGCAGCCAGGACAACAATCAGCCCCAGCATTTT. Amino acid sequence: CASSQDNNQPQHF. The rearrangement uses TRBV7-3 and TRBJ1-5; D possibly corresponds to TRBD1 (5 bases). Trimming took 5 bases from V and 3 from J, leaving 8 bases between them. Looked up from germline, CDR1 is SGHTA and CDR2 is FQGTGA. This CDR3 comprises 13 residues. The full variable domain, in which reference TRBV7-3 and TRBJ1-5 provide the parts outside the CDR3, is GAGVSQTPSNKVTEKGKYVELRCDPISGHTALYWYRQSLGQGPEFLIYFQGTGAADDSGLPNDRFFAVRPEGSVSTLKIQRTERGDSAVYLCASSQDNNQPQHFGDGTRLSIL.